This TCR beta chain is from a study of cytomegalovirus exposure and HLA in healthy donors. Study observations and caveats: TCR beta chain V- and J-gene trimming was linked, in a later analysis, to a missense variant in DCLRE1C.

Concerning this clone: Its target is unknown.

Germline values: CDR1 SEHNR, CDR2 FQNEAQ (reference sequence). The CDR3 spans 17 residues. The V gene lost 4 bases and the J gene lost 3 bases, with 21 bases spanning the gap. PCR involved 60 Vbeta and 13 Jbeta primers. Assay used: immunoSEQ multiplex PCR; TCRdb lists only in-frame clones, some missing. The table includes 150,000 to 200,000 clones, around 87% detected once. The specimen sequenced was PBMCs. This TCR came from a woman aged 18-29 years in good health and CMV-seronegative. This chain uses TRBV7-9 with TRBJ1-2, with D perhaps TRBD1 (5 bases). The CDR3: CASSWGQKSGGDYGYTF. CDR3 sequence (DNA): TGTGCCAGCAGCTGGGGCCAAAAGTCAGGCGGTGACTATGGCTACACCTTC.